The 30 T cell receptor beta chains below all came from one sample that was sequenced in a study of blood T cell repertoires in COVID-19. The assay was immunoSEQ multiplex PCR, and TCRdb's table has in-frame clones only and misses some. Of 150,000 to 200,000 clones listed, about 77% were seen once; the top ten hold roughly 17%. The sample taken for sequencing was PBMCs or T cells enriched from blood (not recorded which). Receptor source: a woman aged 45 to 65 with acute COVID-19.

CDR3 in DNA: TGTGCCAGCTCACCACCGGTCAGGGACAGGCTATACAATGAGCAGTTCTTC. It is translated as CASSPPVRDRLYNEQFF. The chain uses TRBV18 and TRBJ2-1, with 8 bases that match TRBD1. Germline V gene sequence: CDR1 KGHSH, CDR2 LQKENI. After removal of 0 bases from V and 4 bases from J, the junction contained 8 bases not matched to a gene. This CDR3 comprises 17 residues.

The CDR3 bases are TGTGCCAGCAGTGATAGTCTTGCGGCTGAAGCTTTCTTT. Its protein product is CASSDSLAAEAFF. The chain couples TRBV7-9 to TRBJ1-1; D call uncertain. CDR1 is SEHNR, CDR2 FQNEAQ, per germline (reference sequence). Trimming left V 6 bases short and J 6 bases short, with 14 bases between. The CDR3 length is 13 residues.

This chain links TRBV7-2 with TRBJ1-2; the D is unclear. The CDR3 runs to 14 residues. Germline lookup yields CDR1 SGHTA and CDR2 FQGNSA. V lost 5 bases and J lost 5, with 15 bases in between. The CDR3 reads CASSLGNREYGYTF. For the CDR3, the DNA is TGTGCCAGCAGCCTCGGGAACAGAGAGTATGGCTACACCTTC.

The chain joins TRBV3-1 (or the pseudogene TRBV3-2) to TRBJ1-1; D is uncertain. The germline gives CDR1 LGHDT, CDR2 YNNKEL (reference sequence). V lost 8 bases to trimming and J lost 2 bases, with 12 bases between them. The CDR3 runs 13 residues. CDR3 residues: CASAPRENTEAFF. CDR3 sequence (DNA): TGTGCCAGCGCCCCCCGCGAAAACACTGAAGCTTTCTTT.

The chain employs TRBV30 and TRBJ2-3, with a possible D match to TRBD2 (6 bases). The CDR3 sequence is 13 residues long. V was clipped by 2 bases and J by 6 bases, with 12 bases between them. Germline V gene lookup returns CDR1 GTSNPN and CDR2 SVGIG (reference sequence). CDR3 DNA sequence: TGTGCCTGGAGTCCGGGGGAGGAGGATACGCAGTATTTT. Residues: CAWSPGEEDTQYF.

This clone was found a few times. CDR3 in DNA: TGTGCCAGTAGTAGTGGCCCAGGGGGAAACACTGAAGCTTTCTTT. Translated, it gives CASSSGPGGNTEAFF. V is TRBV19 and J is TRBJ1-1; 7 positions match TRBD1. V was clipped by 4 bases and J by 2 bases; unmatched bases: 7. The CDR3 has 15 residues. Looked up from germline, CDR1 is LNHDA and CDR2 is SQIVND (reference sequence).

The chain has TRBV4-1 and TRBJ2-3; D is possibly TRBD1 (7 bases). Deletions cut 8 bases from V and 0 bases from J, with 12 bases between. Per the germline V gene, CDR1 is MGHRA and CDR2 is YSYEKL. This CDR3 comprises 14 residues. The CDR3 region is CASAQGGSTDTQYF. In nucleotides, the CDR3 is TGCGCCAGCGCGCAGGGGGGAAGCACAGATACGCAGTATTTT.

The chain recombines TRBV3-1 (or the pseudogene TRBV3-2) with TRBJ2-5, with TRBD1 identical over 7 bases. Trimming at V came to 0 bases and at J to 1 base, leaving 5 bases not matched to a gene. Germline assignment: CDR1 LGHDT and CDR2 YNNKEL (reference sequence). The CDR3 extends over 16 amino acids. CDR3 protein: CASSQDSQGSQETQYF. The CDR3 region has the DNA TGTGCCAGCAGCCAAGATTCACAGGGGTCCCAAGAGACCCAGTACTTC.

The V call is TRBV24-1, the J call TRBJ2-4, with D hard to call. CDR3 length: 16 residues. Deletions cut 0 bases from V and 5 bases from J, with 13 bases between. Germline V gene data show CDR1 as KGHDR and CDR2 as SFDVKD. The CDR3 loop reads CATSDLQRQPENIQYF. In nucleotides, the CDR3 is TGTGCCACCAGTGATTTGCAGCGTCAACCAGAAAACATTCAGTACTTC.

The CDR3 coding sequence is TGTGCCAGCAGCCCCGGACAGGGGGGAGATACGCAGTATTTT. Amino acid sequence: CASSPGQGGDTQYF. The chain carries TRBV7-3 and TRBJ2-3; 10 bases match TRBD1. The CDR3 totals 14 residues. J gave up 5 bases and V 5 bases, and 4 bases lay outside the gene matches. Germline-derived CDR1 and CDR2 are SGHTA and FQGTGA.

V usage is TRBV3-1 (or the pseudogene TRBV3-2) and J usage is TRBJ1-6; weak D call: TRBD1 (5 bases). V was cut by 3 bases and J by 5 bases, with 14 bases left in between. This CDR3 has 16 amino acids. Germline CDR1 reads LGHDT; CDR2 reads YNNKEL (reference sequence). The CDR3 region has the DNA TGTGCCAGCAGCCACCCTATTGGACACGATAATTCACCCCTCCACTTT. It translates to CASSHPIGHDNSPLHF.

This sequence joins TRBV7-9 and TRBJ1-1, with D unclear. Germline V gene lookup returns CDR1 SEHNR and CDR2 FQNEAQ (reference sequence). Trimming took off 8 bases at V and 0 bases at J, with 13 bases between the two ends. This CDR3 contains 14 residues. CDR3 in amino acids: CASLPLLMNTEAFF. The CDR3 bases are TGTGCCAGCCTCCCCCTGTTAATGAACACTGAAGCTTTCTTT.

The chain employs TRBV24-1 and TRBJ1-2; 10 bases are shared with TRBD1. The CDR3 spans 16 residues. Germline V gene data show CDR1 as KGHDR and CDR2 as SFDVKD. V lost 4 bases, J lost 8 bases, and 12 bases stayed unmatched. The CDR3 DNA reads TGTGCCACCAGTGAATATCCCCCGGGACAGGGGACGGGCTACACCTTC. This codes for CATSEYPPGQGTGYTF.

This rearrangement joins TRBV9 to TRBJ2-1, with D possibly TRBD2 on 7 matching bases. Germline V CDR1 and CDR2: SGDLS, YYNGEE. This CDR3 spans 18 amino acids. V was cut by 0 bases and J by 7 bases, with 23 bases left in between. As DNA, the CDR3 is TGTGCCAGCAGCGTAGGAGGGGGGGCTTCCTTAGCCGGGAATGAGCAGTTCTTC. As protein: CASSVGGGASLAGNEQFF.

CDR3 sequence: CASSSDRGQDSPLHF. In nucleotides, the CDR3 is TGTGCCAGCTCATCAGACAGGGGTCAGGATTCACCCCTCCACTTT. The gene calls are TRBV18 and TRBJ1-6; TRBD1 aligns across 8 bases. Germline V gene data show CDR1 as KGHSH and CDR2 as LQKENI. V shed 5 bases and J 8 bases; nucleotides not matched to a gene: 8. This CDR3 spans 15 amino acids.

This chain joins TRBV4-1 and TRBJ1-5; unclear D gene. The CDR3 extends over 13 amino acids. From germline, CDR1 is MGHRA and CDR2 YSYEKL. Trimming removed 0 bases from V and 4 bases from J, with 4 bases in between. The CDR3 sequence is CASSQDQNQPQHF. The CDR3 region has the DNA TGCGCCAGCAGCCAAGATCAGAATCAGCCCCAGCATTTT.

This clone has just a few counts. The chain employs TRBV19 and TRBJ2-5, with a tentative D call TRBD2 (6 bases). CDR3 size: 16 residues. Germline values: CDR1 LNHDA, CDR2 SQIVND (reference sequence). V was shortened by 3 bases and J by 0 bases, with 14 bases between the two germline ends. CDR3 amino acids: CASSISPGLNQETQYF. The CDR3 DNA reads as TGTGCCAGTAGTATTTCTCCGGGACTTAACCAAGAGACCCAGTACTTC.

This chain uses TRBV10-3 with TRBJ1-5, with 7 bases identical to TRBD1. Per germline, CDR1 ENHRY and CDR2 SYGVKD. This CDR3 comprises 13 residues. V shed 10 bases and J 5 bases; nucleotides not matched to a gene: 8. The CDR3 DNA reads TGTGCCACCCTGGACAGGCCGGATCAGCCCCAGCATTTT. Protein product: CATLDRPDQPQHF.

The chain joins TRBV30 to TRBJ1-2; D gene uncertain. The CDR3 contains 13 residues. Trimming removed 0 bases at V and 1 base at J, with 6 bases between. Per the germline V gene, CDR1 is GTSNPN and CDR2 is SVGIG (reference sequence). The chain's CDR3 is CAWSVALNYGYTF. The CDR3 DNA follows: TGTGCCTGGAGTGTGGCCCTTAACTATGGCTACACCTTC.

The chain links TRBV6-5 to TRBJ2-3; the D gene is possibly TRBD2 (7 bases). From germline, CDR1 is MNHEY and CDR2 SVGAGI. This CDR3 has 14 amino acids. With 0 bases removed from V and 4 bases from J, the gap between germline ends came to 8 bases. The CDR3 loop is CASSYSGGADTQYF. The CDR3 nucleotides are TGTGCCAGCAGTTACTCAGGGGGGGCAGATACGCAGTATTTT.

This sequence joins TRBV7-2 and TRBJ2-3; 8 bases map to TRBD2. V shed 6 bases, J shed 2 bases, and the junction held 10 bases outside the gene matches. Germline loops: CDR1 SGHTA, CDR2 FQGNSA. The CDR3 has 16 residues. CDR3 in DNA: TGTGCCAGCAGTTCCGGAGTAGCGGGGTCCACAGATACGCAGTATTTT. Translating gives CASSSGVAGSTDTQYF.

V and J are TRBV6-5 and TRBJ2-7; 9 bases are a match to TRBD1. The junction had 8 bases not matched to a gene; V was cut back by 9 bases and J by 5 bases. CDR3 length: 13 amino acids. CDR1 and CDR2 from the germline V gene are MNHEY and SVGAGI. The CDR3 protein is CASWGQGPNEQYV. As DNA, the CDR3 is TGTGCCAGTTGGGGACAGGGCCCCAACGAGCAGTACGTC.

The chain has TRBV7-6 and TRBJ2-3; D gene uncertain. The V gene's germline CDR1 is SGHVS and CDR2 FNYEAQ. V gave up 0 bases and J gave up 12 bases, with 16 bases separating them. The CDR3 consists of 14 residues. The CDR3 here is CASSLASSDFPQYF. CDR3 nucleotide sequence: TGTGCCAGCAGCTTAGCCTCTTCCGACTTCCCACAGTATTTT.

The CDR3 here is CASSFGDGNPTRGELFF. CDR3 bases: TGTGCCAGCAGCTTTGGTGATGGCAACCCCACGAGGGGGGAGCTGTTTTTT. V gene TRBV14 combines with J gene TRBJ2-2; unclear D gene. Germline V CDR1 and CDR2: SGHDN, FVKESK. V lost 5 bases and J lost 8, with 24 bases in between. CDR3 size: 17 residues.

The CDR3 loop is CASSYDPTRAGYTF. CDR3 nucleotides: TGTGCCAGCAGTTACGACCCAACTAGGGCCGGCTACACCTTC. The chain is built from TRBV6-5 and TRBJ1-2; D not certain. The length of the CDR3 is 14 residues. V gave up 2 bases and J gave up 8 bases, with 15 bases separating them. Germline lookup yields CDR1 MNHEY and CDR2 SVGAGI.

The chain carries TRBV7-3 and TRBJ2-2; unclear D gene. Germline V gene lookup returns CDR1 SGHTA and CDR2 FQGTGA. V was clipped by 5 bases and J by 3 bases, with 4 bases between them. The CDR3 has 12 residues. The CDR3 reads CASSPHTGELFF. The CDR3 DNA reads as TGTGCCAGCAGCCCTCACACCGGGGAGCTGTTTTTT.

The chain uses TRBV24-1 and TRBJ2-7, with TRBD1 as a possible D gene (5 bases). CDR3 size: 13 residues. The V end was cut by 8 bases, the J end by 4 bases, with 14 bases between. From germline, CDR1 is KGHDR and CDR2 SFDVKD. CDR3 nucleotides: TGTGCCACCATTGGGGCGGAAAGGTACGAGCAGTACGTC. This gives the protein CATIGAERYEQYV.

V and J are TRBV5-5 and TRBJ1-5; 8 bases map to TRBD1. Germline V lookup: CDR1 SGHKS, CDR2 YYEKEE (reference sequence). The CDR3 is made up of 15 amino acids. Trimming cost V 4 bases and J 2 bases; bases outside gene matches: 5. The CDR3 DNA reads as TGTGCCAGCAGCGCGCTGGGACAGGGCAATCAGCCCCAGCATTTT. Translated, it gives CASSALGQGNQPQHF.

The chain is built from TRBV5-6 and TRBJ1-2; 8 nucleotides line up with TRBD1. The CDR3 is 15 amino acids. The V segment lost 0 bases and the J segment 4 bases; nucleotides outside the gene matches: 5. The germline V gene encodes CDR1 SGHDT and CDR2 YYEEEE. The CDR3 region is CASSLVDRDIYGYTF. The CDR3 DNA is TGTGCCAGCAGCTTGGTGGACAGGGACATCTATGGCTACACCTTC.

The chain uses TRBV6-5 and TRBJ2-3; D is perhaps TRBD2 (6 bases). The CDR3 is 15 amino acids. Trimming pared 2 bases from V and 1 base from J, leaving 10 bases between. From germline, CDR1 is MNHEY and CDR2 SVGAGI. Here the CDR3 DNA reads TGTGCCAGCAGTTACATTAGGGAGGGCACAGATACGCAGTATTTT. Protein product: CASSYIREGTDTQYF.